This T cell receptor (beta chain) was documented in a study of T cell responses to AZD1222 COVID-19 vaccine. Study-wide results and limits: All repertoire sampling was performed exclusively after the peak T cell response.

The table lists this clone with a count of one. Its target is not known. V lost 0 bases, J lost 2 bases, and 17 bases lay in between. Germline V gene sequence: CDR1 SGHNT, CDR2 YYREEE (reference sequence). The CDR3 has 17 residues. Repertoires were generated with immunoSEQ multiplex PCR, while TCRdb's copy carries only in-frame clones and drops some. In the table there are roughly 120,000 clones, roughly nine tenths of which are singletons. This receptor was obtained from an adult in good health. This sequence joins TRBV5-4 and TRBJ2-5; D ambiguous. The material was peripheral blood, obtained on day 0 of AZD1222 vaccination. The CDR3 region has the DNA TGTGCCAGCAGCTTGGGGCACAGTCTTTCAATTCAAGAGACCCAGTACTTC. It translates to CASSLGHSLSIQETQYF. The variable domain in full, with the rest retrieved from reference TRBV5-4 and TRBJ2-5, is ETGVTQSPTHLIKTRGQQVTLRCSSQSGHNTVSWYQQALGQGPQFIFQYYREEENGRGNFPPRFSGLQFPNYSSELNVNALELDDSALYLCASSLGHSLSIQETQYFGPGTRLLVL.